This T cell receptor (beta chain) was observed in a study of T cells in Graves' hyperthyroidism and ophthalmopathy. Study-level information: At initial diagnosis, before any treatment had begun, peripheral blood was obtained.

Each diagnosis was grounded in clinical symptoms, serum thyroxine and TRAb, thyroid ultrasound, and orbital computed tomography. It was less than 13 ml of fresh peripheral blood that supplied the PBMCs. This clonotype was seen a few times. Antigen: not known. Study-level findings and limits: Blood also showed most of the thyroid clonotypes that were expanded above 0.001.

Amplified regions were TCR beta CDR3 sequences from RNA transcripts. Carried out on the TCR CDR3, a first-round RT-PCR used the HTBI primer set. TCRdb reprocessed the multiplex PCR reads via MiXCR and lists one record per CDR3 protein. The sample carries 350,000 to 500,000 distinct CDR3 sequences, approximately 14% recorded once. Germline CDR1 reads SGHRS; CDR2 reads YFSETQ. V lost 7 bases, J lost 0 bases, and 13 bases lay in between. CDR3 length: 14 amino acids. The sample comprised blood. This chain uses TRBV5-1 with TRBJ1-2, with a weak D call TRBD1 (6 bases). This TCR derives from a woman between 18 and 30 years old with Graves' hyperthyroidism. The CDR3 reads CASYGQISNYGYTF. DNA of the CDR3: TGCGCCAGCTACGGACAGATCTCTAACTATGGCTACACCTTC.